A selection of T cell receptor beta chains follows, all from one sample in a study of blood T cell repertoires in COVID-19. Only in-frame clones appear in the TCRdb table, and some are missing; sequencing was by immunoSEQ multiplex PCR. The sample gives 130,000 or so clones, 70% to 90% of which show up once; about 2% is in the top ten. Sequenced input: peripheral blood. Receptors were obtained from a man between 65 and 85 years old with active COVID-19. Each CDR3 is given with its conserved first and last residue. The D gene is left open where the match is weak. Only some rows state a clone size, as once, few, many or a class for expanded clones.

D,J,size,V,CDR3,DNA
TRBD2,TRBJ2-7,.,TRBV4-3,CASSPSRVGTILYEQYF,TGCGCCAGCAGCCCCTCAAGGGTAGGGACTATCTTATACGAGCAGTACTTC
TRBD1,TRBJ2-7,.,TRBV30,CAWSQTGAGEQYF,TGTGCCTGGAGTCAGACAGGGGCGGGCGAGCAGTACTTC
TRBD2,TRBJ2-3,.,TRBV9,CASSPIGAGGREQYF,TGTGCCAGCAGCCCGATCGGCGCGGGAGGCCGTGAGCAGTATTTT
.,TRBJ2-2,.,TRBV5-4,CASSLGAGFNTGELFF,TGTGCCAGCAGCTTGGGGGCCGGTTTCAACACCGGGGAGCTGTTTTTT
.,TRBJ2-3,.,TRBV30,CAWSGRDTQYF,TGTGCCTGGAGTGGGAGAGATACGCAGTATTTT
TRBD2,TRBJ2-5,.,TRBV24-1,CATKGSGSLETQYF,TGTGCCACCAAAGGTAGCGGGAGTCTGGAGACCCAGTACTTC
.,TRBJ1-1,.,TRBV2,CASSTRPSGKEAFF,TGTGCCAGCAGTACTCGCCCGTCGGGGAAGGAAGCTTTCTTT
TRBD2,TRBJ2-7,.,TRBV6-4,CASSLRDGGCKYF,TGTGCCAGCAGTCTAAGGGACGGGGGGTGTAAGTACTTC
.,TRBJ1-1,.,TRBV9,CASSLLPAGNTEAFF,TGTGCCAGCAGCCTCTTACCGGCAGGGAACACTGAAGCTTTCTTT
TRBD1,TRBJ2-2,once,TRBV7-3,CASSPGQGSGELFF,TGTGCCAGCAGCCCCGGACAGGGGAGCGGGGAGCTGTTTTTT
.,TRBJ2-7,.,TRBV9,CASSVGPPQAQQYF,TGTGCCAGCAGCGTAGGACCCCCCCAGGCCCAGCAGTACTTC
TRBD2,TRBJ2-3,.,TRBV20-1,CSASRGQGLAGGGDTQYF,TGCAGTGCTAGTAGGGGGCAGGGACTAGCGGGAGGTGGAGATACGCAGTATTTT
TRBD2,TRBJ2-1,.,TRBV6-4,CATTGTSEGEQFF,TGTGCCACCACCGGGACTAGCGAGGGTGAGCAGTTCTTC
.,TRBJ2-1,.,TRBV23-1,CASSQFKTGHPSSYNEQFF,TGCGCCAGCAGTCAATTTAAAACGGGACACCCAAGCTCCTACAATGAGCAGTTCTTC
.,TRBJ2-3,.,TRBV7-2,CASLAGGRGTDTQYF,TGTGCCAGCCTAGCCGGGGGAAGGGGCACAGATACGCAGTATTTT
TRBD2,TRBJ2-1,few,TRBV30,CASGGVSNEQFF,TGTGCCTCGGGGGGAGTCAGCAATGAGCAGTTCTTC
.,TRBJ2-7,.,TRBV7-2,CASSLAGGGLGQYF,TGTGCCAGCAGCTTAGCAGGGGGGGGACTGGGGCAGTACTTC
.,TRBJ2-7,.,TRBV5-5,CASSLAPTGMNEQYF,TGTGCCAGCAGCTTGGCTCCGACAGGAATGAACGAGCAGTACTTC
TRBD2,TRBJ2-3,.,TRBV28,CASSSRGSGGRGADTQYF,TGTGCCAGCAGTTCCCGTGGGAGTGGCGGGAGGGGGGCAGATACGCAGTATTTT
TRBD1,TRBJ2-7,.,TRBV19,CASSPGTGHYEQYF,TGTGCCAGTAGCCCCGGGACAGGGCACTACGAGCAGTACTTC
TRBD1,TRBJ1-4,once,TRBV6-5,CASRPTGVEKLFF,TGTGCCAGCAGACCGACAGGGGTTGAAAAACTGTTTTTT
TRBD1,TRBJ2-3,.,TRBV30,CAWSYGTGTDTQYF,TGTGCCTGGAGTTATGGGACAGGGACAGATACGCAGTATTTT
.,TRBJ2-7,.,TRBV7-8,CASSLGRAYEQYF,TGTGCCAGCAGCTTAGGCAGGGCCTACGAGCAGTACTTC
TRBD2,TRBJ2-7,.,TRBV7-6,CASSPRGGPYEQYF,TGTGCCAGCAGCCCCCGCGGGGGACCCTACGAGCAGTACTTC
.,TRBJ2-2,.,TRBV3-1/TRBV3-2,CASSSRDTGELFF,TGTGCCAGCAGCAGTCGCGACACCGGGGAGCTGTTTTTT
.,TRBJ1-5,.,TRBV7-9,CASSPTGGLNQPQHF,TGTGCCAGCAGCCCCACCGGGGGGCTAAATCAGCCCCAGCATTTT
.,TRBJ2-1,.,TRBV25-1,CASSEFRGVYNEQFF,TGTGCCAGCAGTGAATTCAGGGGAGTGTACAATGAGCAGTTCTTC
.,TRBJ1-1,.,TRBV30,CAWRQINTEAFF,TGTGCCTGGAGGCAGATCAACACTGAAGCTTTCTTT
.,TRBJ2-3,.,TRBV27,CASNRRDLSTDTQYF,TGTGCCAGCAATCGGAGGGACCTTAGCACAGATACGCAGTATTTT
.,TRBJ1-1,.,TRBV28,CASSLRENPEAFF,TGTGCCAGCAGTTTAAGGGAGAACCCTGAAGCTTTCTTT
.,TRBJ1-5,.,TRBV12-3/TRBV12-4,CASSLMGDQPQHF,TGTGCCAGCAGTTTAATGGGAGACCAGCCCCAGCATTTT
TRBD1,TRBJ2-7,.,TRBV19,CASSAGTGGYEQYF,TGTGCCAGTAGTGCGGGGACAGGGGGCTACGAGCAGTACTTC
.,TRBJ2-3,.,TRBV6-4,CASSINRGSDTQYF,TGTGCCAGCAGTATTAATAGGGGGTCGGATACGCAGTATTTT
TRBD2,TRBJ2-7,.,TRBV19,CASSTRLAGGPGEQYF,TGTGCCAGTAGTACAAGGCTAGCGGGAGGGCCAGGGGAGCAGTACTTC
TRBD2,TRBJ2-6,.,TRBV3-1/TRBV3-2,CASSQESWLAGGDSGANVLTF,TGTGCCAGCAGCCAAGAGTCGTGGCTAGCGGGAGGGGATTCTGGGGCCAACGTCCTGACTTTC
TRBD2,TRBJ2-5,.,TRBV29-1,CSVAGTSGRETQYF,TGCAGCGTTGCAGGGACTAGCGGGAGAGAGACCCAGTACTTC
.,TRBJ1-5,.,TRBV5-1,CASSLAGGQPQHF,TGCGCCAGCAGCTTGGCCGGGGGGCAGCCCCAGCATTTT
TRBD1,TRBJ1-6,.,TRBV27,CASTQIFDGTGSSPLHF,TGTGCCAGCACTCAAATTTTCGACGGGACAGGGAGTTCACCCCTCCACTTT
.,TRBJ1-6,.,TRBV28,CASSPRTFRTNSPLHF,TGTGCCAGCAGTCCTCGGACCTTCCGGACAAATTCACCCCTCCACTTT
TRBD2,TRBJ2-3,.,TRBV18,CASSLAGGSTDTQYF,TGTGCCAGCTCACTAGCGGGAGGTAGCACAGATACGCAGTATTTT
TRBD2,TRBJ2-7,.,TRBV5-1,CASSLAAAGAPGEQYF,TGCGCCAGCAGCTTGGCGGCGGCGGGAGCCCCGGGAGAGCAGTACTTC
TRBD2,TRBJ2-3,.,TRBV24-1,CATSASGLAGADTQYF,TGTGCCACCAGTGCCTCAGGACTAGCGGGCGCAGATACGCAGTATTTT
TRBD2,TRBJ2-6,.,TRBV5-4,CASLLSGRANVLTF,TGTGCCAGCCTACTTAGCGGGAGGGCCAACGTCCTGACTTTC
.,TRBJ2-2,.,TRBV5-8,CASSLGARATGELFF,TGTGCCAGCAGCTTGGGAGCGAGGGCCACCGGGGAGCTGTTTTTT
.,TRBJ2-1,.,TRBV29-1,CSVGASSYNEQFF,TGCAGCGTTGGGGCGAGCTCCTACAATGAGCAGTTCTTC
TRBD2,TRBJ2-1,few,TRBV13,CASSILAGEGNEQFF,TGTGCCAGCAGCATTCTAGCGGGAGAGGGCAATGAGCAGTTCTTC
TRBD1,TRBJ2-7,.,TRBV7-6,CASSTTGTSSYEQYF,TGTGCCAGCAGCACGACAGGGACCTCCTCCTACGAGCAGTACTTC
.,TRBJ1-2,.,TRBV27,CASTPLGGAVHGYTF,TGTGCCAGCACCCCTCTAGGAGGGGCGGTACATGGCTACACCTTC
.,TRBJ2-3,once,TRBV2,CASSEDGGTDTQYF,TGTGCCAGCAGTGAAGACGGGGGCACAGATACGCAGTATTTT
TRBD1,TRBJ1-1,.,TRBV29-1,CSVVVQGTVTEAFF,TGCAGCGTTGTGGTACAGGGGACGGTCACTGAAGCTTTCTTT
.,TRBJ2-1,.,TRBV4-2,CASSQDTVGNEQFF,TGTGCCAGCAGCCAAGATACGGTCGGCAATGAGCAGTTCTTC
.,TRBJ2-3,.,TRBV5-4,CASGGAGYTDTQYF,TGTGCCAGCGGTGGGGCGGGATACACAGATACGCAGTATTTT
.,TRBJ1-1,.,TRBV20-1,CSASEGGDTEAFF,TGCAGTGCTAGTGAAGGGGGGGACACTGAAGCTTTCTTT
TRBD1,TRBJ2-3,.,TRBV5-5,CASTRPGQGTDTQYF,TGTGCCAGCACCCGACCTGGACAGGGCACAGATACGCAGTATTTT
.,TRBJ2-1,.,TRBV27,CASSSLARNEQFF,TGTGCCAGCAGTTCGCTAGCGCGCAATGAGCAGTTCTTC